Listed below are T cell receptor beta chains from one sample, sequenced in a study of blood T cells in healthy people across ages. Using its own MiXCR run on the 5' RACE reads, TCRdb lists one record per CDR3 protein. The sample includes more than 1,400,000 distinct CDR3 sequences, 42% of them seen just once. The sequenced sample was blood. These receptors came from a woman in her late teens or twenties in good health. Each CDR3 is given with its conserved first and last residue. Fields, in order: V gene, J gene, clone size, D gene, CDR3 DNA, CDR3 protein. A D gene is named only where the DNA matches it firmly. Only part of the rows carry a size: once, few, many, or a class if the clone is expanded.

v_call: TRBV20-1; j_call: TRBJ1-2; clone_size: -; d_call: TRBD1; cdr3_nt: TGCAGTGCTCAAGCGGGGACAGGGACCGGTGTGGGCTACACCTTC; cdr3_aa: CSAQAGTGTGVGYTF
v_call: TRBV18; j_call: TRBJ2-7; clone_size: -; d_call: -; cdr3_nt: TGTGCCAGCTCACCATCGAGGGGGAAGAACGAGCAGTACTTC; cdr3_aa: CASSPSRGKNEQYF
v_call: TRBV7-9; j_call: TRBJ2-7; clone_size: -; d_call: -; cdr3_nt: TGTGCCAGCAGAAATTCGGGACGGACCTCTGAGGAGCAGTACTTC; cdr3_aa: CASRNSGRTSEEQYF
v_call: TRBV5-1; j_call: TRBJ1-2; clone_size: -; d_call: -; cdr3_nt: TGCGCCAGCAGCTTAGCGGGGATCTACACCTTC; cdr3_aa: CASSLAGIYTF
v_call: TRBV29-1; j_call: TRBJ2-1; clone_size: -; d_call: -; cdr3_nt: TGCAGCGTTGGGGGGGGCGAGAATTCGAACTACAATGAGCAGTTCTTC; cdr3_aa: CSVGGGENSNYNEQFF
v_call: TRBV6-5; j_call: TRBJ2-1; clone_size: -; d_call: TRBD2; cdr3_nt: TGTGCCAGCAGTTACTCGCTAGCGGGAGTTGGCCCAACCTACAATGAGCAGTTCTTC; cdr3_aa: CASSYSLAGVGPTYNEQFF
v_call: TRBV10-3; j_call: TRBJ2-1; clone_size: -; d_call: -; cdr3_nt: TGTGCCATCAGTAGCTTGGGGGCTAGCGGAATGTCGAGTCGGGACAATGAGCAGTTCTTC; cdr3_aa: CAISSLGASGMSSRDNEQFF
v_call: TRBV12-3/TRBV12-4; j_call: TRBJ2-3; clone_size: -; d_call: -; cdr3_nt: TGTGCCAGCAGTTTAGCGGCCCATACCTTCACTAGCACAGATACGCAGTATTTT; cdr3_aa: CASSLAAHTFTSTDTQYF
v_call: TRBV28; j_call: TRBJ1-5; clone_size: -; d_call: -; cdr3_nt: TGTGCCAGCAGCCGTAGGACCTTAAGGAATCAGCCCCAGCATTTT; cdr3_aa: CASSRRTLRNQPQHF
v_call: TRBV27; j_call: TRBJ2-7; clone_size: few; d_call: -; cdr3_nt: TGTGCCAGCAAGGACAGCGGGGCTGGTTACGAGCAGTACTTC; cdr3_aa: CASKDSGAGYEQYF
v_call: TRBV20-1; j_call: TRBJ2-5; clone_size: -; d_call: -; cdr3_nt: TGCAGTGCTAGAGATCCGACTAGACCGGAAGAGACCCAGTACTTC; cdr3_aa: CSARDPTRPEETQYF
v_call: TRBV27; j_call: TRBJ2-7; clone_size: few; d_call: -; cdr3_nt: TGTGCCAGCAGTCCGTACAGGGTAATAGGTTCCTACGAGCAGTACTTC; cdr3_aa: CASSPYRVIGSYEQYF
v_call: TRBV28; j_call: TRBJ2-5; clone_size: -; d_call: -; cdr3_nt: TGTGCCAGCAGCCGATTGGACGAGTACGCGCTTCGAGAGCAGTACTTC; cdr3_aa: CASSRLDEYALREQYF
v_call: TRBV6-7; j_call: TRBJ1-1; clone_size: -; d_call: -; cdr3_nt: TGTGCCCCCCTTACAAGAGGGACTGAAGCTTTCTTT; cdr3_aa: CAPLTRGTEAFF
v_call: TRBV7-9; j_call: TRBJ2-4; clone_size: -; d_call: -; cdr3_nt: TGTGCCAGCAGCTTTGGGACAACCATTTTAGCCAAAAACATTCAGTACTTC; cdr3_aa: CASSFGTTILAKNIQYF
v_call: TRBV25-1; j_call: TRBJ2-3; clone_size: -; d_call: -; cdr3_nt: TGTGCCAGCAGGCCCGCGGGTGATCCTTCCACAGATACGCAGTATTTT; cdr3_aa: CASRPAGDPSTDTQYF
v_call: TRBV6-5; j_call: TRBJ2-1; clone_size: few; d_call: -; cdr3_nt: TGTGCCAGCAGACAGGGCCCCGGGTCCTACAATGAGCAGTTCTTC; cdr3_aa: CASRQGPGSYNEQFF
v_call: TRBV27; j_call: TRBJ2-7; clone_size: few; d_call: -; cdr3_nt: TGTGCCAGCAGTTTAGGAGCCAGAACGGAGCAGTACTTC; cdr3_aa: CASSLGARTEQYF
v_call: TRBV12-3/TRBV12-4; j_call: TRBJ1-6; clone_size: few; d_call: -; cdr3_nt: TGTGCCAGCAGTTCCGACAGTACGTCCTATAATTCACCCCTCCACTTT; cdr3_aa: CASSSDSTSYNSPLHF
v_call: TRBV29-1; j_call: TRBJ1-5; clone_size: many; d_call: -; cdr3_nt: TGCAGCGTTGAGGAACAGGGAGGTAGTCAGCCCCAGCATTTT; cdr3_aa: CSVEEQGGSQPQHF
v_call: TRBV6-1; j_call: TRBJ2-5; clone_size: few; d_call: TRBD2; cdr3_nt: TGTGCCAGCAATGGACTAGCGGGGGCAGGGGAGACCCAGTACTTC; cdr3_aa: CASNGLAGAGETQYF
v_call: TRBV27; j_call: TRBJ1-5; clone_size: -; d_call: TRBD1; cdr3_nt: TGTGCCAGCAGTCTAGGACAGGGACCTTGGCCCCAGCATTTT; cdr3_aa: CASSLGQGPWPQHF
v_call: TRBV6-1; j_call: TRBJ1-4; clone_size: few; d_call: -; cdr3_nt: TGTGCCAGCAGAGAGAGTGAAAAACTGTTTTTT; cdr3_aa: CASRESEKLFF
v_call: TRBV7-3; j_call: TRBJ2-1; clone_size: -; d_call: TRBD2; cdr3_nt: TGTGCCAGCAGCTTAATGTCGACTAGCGGGGTCAATGAGCAGTTCTTC; cdr3_aa: CASSLMSTSGVNEQFF
v_call: TRBV27; j_call: TRBJ2-7; clone_size: -; d_call: TRBD2; cdr3_nt: TGTGCCAGCAGTTTGACTAGCGGGGGGACTCGAGGGGAGGAGCAGTACTTC; cdr3_aa: CASSLTSGGTRGEEQYF
v_call: TRBV10-3; j_call: TRBJ2-7; clone_size: many; d_call: TRBD2; cdr3_nt: TGTGCCATCAGTGACTCAAAGACTAGCGGGAGGGCGTCGAGCTCCTACGAGCAGTACTTC; cdr3_aa: CAISDSKTSGRASSSYEQYF
v_call: TRBV28; j_call: TRBJ2-1; clone_size: -; d_call: -; cdr3_nt: TGTGCCAGCAGTCTCCTGGACAGACACAATGAGCAGTTCTTC; cdr3_aa: CASSLLDRHNEQFF
v_call: TRBV7-9; j_call: TRBJ2-5; clone_size: -; d_call: TRBD2; cdr3_nt: TGTGCCAGCAGCGAGGGGACTAGTGACACGCAAGAGACCCAGTACTTC; cdr3_aa: CASSEGTSDTQETQYF
v_call: TRBV5-1; j_call: TRBJ2-7; clone_size: -; d_call: -; cdr3_nt: TGCGCCAGCAGCCATACGGACAGTTCCTACGAGCAGTACTTC; cdr3_aa: CASSHTDSSYEQYF
v_call: TRBV6-2/TRBV6-3; j_call: TRBJ2-3; clone_size: -; d_call: -; cdr3_nt: TGTGCCAGCAGTTACCGCGGCCACTTCACAGATACGCAGTATTTT; cdr3_aa: CASSYRGHFTDTQYF
v_call: TRBV27; j_call: TRBJ1-1; clone_size: -; d_call: -; cdr3_nt: TGTGCCAGCAGTTTCCGTGAGGGCACTGAAGCTTTCTTT; cdr3_aa: CASSFREGTEAFF
v_call: TRBV5-6; j_call: TRBJ2-1; clone_size: -; d_call: -; cdr3_nt: TGTGCCAGCACCGCGAGCGGGCGCAATGAGCAGTTCTTC; cdr3_aa: CASTASGRNEQFF